A selection of T cell receptor beta chains follows, all from one sample in a study of blood T cell repertoires in COVID-19. Data came from immunoSEQ multiplex PCR; TCRdb stores just in-frame clones and leaves some out. The sample lists 250,000 to 350,000 clones, about nine tenths seen once, with roughly 5.9% in the top ten. The specimen was peripheral blood. The receptor source for this set is a woman aged 50 to 65 with COVID-19, enrolled during active disease. CDR3s include the opening cysteine and the closing phenylalanine or tryptophan. A D gene is named only where the DNA matches it firmly. Expanded clones are given a class, and other clones once, few, many or no size at all.

j_call | v_call | d_call | clone_size | cdr3_aa | cdr3_nt
TRBJ2-7 | TRBV13 | TRBD1 | - | CASSLMGQEYF | TGTGCCAGCAGCTTAATGGGACAGGAGTACTTC
TRBJ1-2 | TRBV7-2 | - | - | CMAGSDGYTF | TGTATGGCAGGGTCGGATGGCTACACCTTC
TRBJ1-2 | TRBV11-3 | - | - | CASSLDVRSYGYTF | TGTGCCAGCAGCTTAGATGTCAGGTCCTATGGCTACACCTTC
TRBJ1-4 | TRBV5-4 | - | - | CASSKAPTNEKLFF | TGTGCCAGCAGCAAAGCCCCCACTAATGAAAAACTGTTTTTT
TRBJ2-1 | TRBV4-2 | TRBD2 | - | CASSPQREGPRNNEQFF | TGTGCCAGCAGCCCCCAGCGGGAGGGCCCTCGGAACAATGAGCAGTTCTTC
TRBJ2-2 | TRBV4-1 | - | - | CASSQATPYLDSGLFGELFF | TGCGCCAGCAGCCAAGCAACCCCCTATCTTGATAGCGGACTGTTCGGGGAGCTGTTTTTT
TRBJ1-2 | TRBV5-1 | - | - | CASSLEFDSGYTF | TGCGCCAGCAGCTTGGAGTTTGACAGTGGCTACACCTTC
TRBJ2-7 | TRBV19 | - | - | CASSPDPGSSYEQYF | TGTGCCAGTAGCCCCGACCCAGGAAGCTCCTACGAGCAGTACTTC
TRBJ1-1 | TRBV14 | - | - | CASSQDSRANTEAFF | TGTGCCAGCAGCCAAGATTCGAGGGCGAACACTGAAGCTTTCTTT
TRBJ2-1 | TRBV11-3 | TRBD2 | - | CASSPRGAGDEEQFF | TGTGCCAGCAGCCCACGAGGAGCGGGAGATGAAGAGCAGTTCTTC
TRBJ2-7 | TRBV7-9 | - | - | CASSLTSSEQYF | TGTGCCAGCAGCTTAACTAGCTCCGAGCAGTACTTC
TRBJ2-1 | TRBV11-2 | - | - | CASSHSLNEQFF | TGTGCCAGCAGCCACAGCCTAAATGAGCAGTTCTTC
TRBJ1-2 | TRBV2 | - | - | CASSVLQAGGYTF | TGTGCCAGCAGTGTCTTGCAGGCCGGTGGCTACACCTTC
TRBJ1-1 | TRBV11-2 | - | - | CASSSGGTGSNTEAFF | TGTGCCAGCAGCTCTGGGGGGACCGGGTCGAACACTGAAGCTTTCTTT
TRBJ1-1 | TRBV19 | - | - | CASVGGGGYLPAFF | TGTGCCAGTGTGGGGGGGGGAGGATACCTGCCCGCTTTCTTT
TRBJ1-5 | TRBV7-9 | - | - | CASSLDPGSNQPQHF | TGTGCCAGCAGCTTAGATCCCGGTAGCAATCAGCCCCAGCATTTT
TRBJ2-7 | TRBV27 | TRBD1 | - | CASSLEQGGGYEQYF | TGTGCCAGCAGTTTAGAACAGGGGGGAGGCTACGAGCAGTACTTC
TRBJ1-6 | TRBV6-5 | - | - | CASRPAVGGDSPLHF | TGTGCCAGCAGGCCCGCCGTAGGAGGTGATTCACCCCTCCACTTT
TRBJ2-1 | TRBV7-6 | - | - | CASSLSFAASSYNEQFF | TGTGCCAGCAGCTTAAGTTTCGCGGCTAGCTCCTACAATGAGCAGTTCTTC
TRBJ2-1 | TRBV19 | TRBD1 | once | CASSKDRGGEQFF | TGTGCCAGTAGTAAAGACAGGGGCGGTGAGCAGTTCTTC
TRBJ1-4 | TRBV5-1 | - | - | CASSVGHDIATNEKLFF | TGCGCCAGCAGCGTGGGACACGATATTGCAACTAATGAAAAACTGTTTTTT
TRBJ2-1 | TRBV5-6 | - | once | CASSRQREQFF | TGTGCCAGCAGCAGACAAAGGGAGCAGTTCTTC
TRBJ2-7 | TRBV6-5 | TRBD1 | - | CASSLDRGASYEQYF | TGTGCCAGCAGCCTAGACAGGGGGGCCTCCTACGAGCAGTACTTC
TRBJ2-7 | TRBV28 | TRBD1 | - | CASSPRDSTYEQYF | TGTGCCAGCAGTCCTCGGGACAGTACCTACGAGCAGTACTTC
TRBJ1-2 | TRBV27 | TRBD1 | - | CASSSRGLDGYTF | TGTGCCAGCAGTTCCAGGGGGCTGGATGGCTACACCTTC
TRBJ1-6 | TRBV2 | TRBD1 | - | CASSPRQGYNSPLHF | TGTGCCAGCAGTCCACGACAGGGTTACAATTCACCCCTCCACTTT
TRBJ1-1 | TRBV5-5 | TRBD1 | once | CASSWGDRGVGNTEAFF | TGTGCCAGCAGCTGGGGGGACAGGGGCGTGGGGAACACTGAAGCTTTCTTT
TRBJ1-5 | TRBV6-1 | TRBD1 | - | CASTNRGQSNQPQHF | TGTGCCAGCACCAACAGGGGGCAAAGCAATCAGCCCCAGCATTTT
TRBJ2-1 | TRBV6-2/TRBV6-3 | - | - | CASSYLMGLAYNEQFF | TGTGCCAGCAGTTACTTAATGGGGCTTGCCTACAATGAGCAGTTCTTC
TRBJ1-5 | TRBV15 | - | - | CATSMTGQPQHF | TGTGCCACCAGCATGACGGGTCAGCCCCAGCATTTT
TRBJ2-7 | TRBV29-1 | TRBD2 | - | CSVEREGGYEQYF | TGCAGCGTTGAGAGGGAGGGCGGGTACGAGCAGTACTTC
TRBJ1-1 | TRBV11-3 | - | - | CASSLDGVEAFF | TGTGCCAGCAGCTTAGACGGAGTTGAAGCTTTCTTT
TRBJ1-2 | TRBV15 | TRBD1 | - | CATSRDGDRGRSNYGYTF | TGTGCCACCAGCAGAGATGGGGACAGGGGGCGTTCTAACTATGGCTACACCTTC
TRBJ2-1 | TRBV15 | - | once | CATSRNSEQFF | TGTGCCACCAGCAGAAACAGTGAGCAGTTCTTC
TRBJ1-2 | TRBV29-1 | TRBD1 | - | CSVEGDRSFNYGYTF | TGCAGCGTTGAAGGGGACAGAAGTTTTAACTATGGCTACACCTTC
TRBJ2-7 | TRBV10-3 | TRBD1 | - | CAISELGTGHYEQYF | TGTGCCATCAGTGAGCTAGGGACAGGTCATTACGAGCAGTACTTC